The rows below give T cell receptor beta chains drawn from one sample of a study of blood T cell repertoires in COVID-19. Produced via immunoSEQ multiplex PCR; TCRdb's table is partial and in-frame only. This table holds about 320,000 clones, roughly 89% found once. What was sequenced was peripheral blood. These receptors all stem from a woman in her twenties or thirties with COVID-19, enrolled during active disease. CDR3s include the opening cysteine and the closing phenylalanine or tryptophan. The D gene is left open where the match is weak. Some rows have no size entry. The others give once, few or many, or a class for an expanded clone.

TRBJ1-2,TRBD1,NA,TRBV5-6,CASSLPGQKDGYTF,TGTGCCAGCAGCTTACCGGGACAGAAGGATGGCTACACCTTC
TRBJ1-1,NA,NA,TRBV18,CASSRGPNTEAFF,TGTGCCAGCTCTAGGGGTCCGAACACTGAAGCTTTCTTT
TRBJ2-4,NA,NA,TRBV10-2,CASNTGLAKNIQYF,TGCGCCAGCAATACGGGACTAGCCAAAAACATTCAGTACTTC
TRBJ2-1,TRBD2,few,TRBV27,CASSWARGGGANEQFF,TGTGCCAGCAGCTGGGCTCGGGGCGGGGGGGCCAATGAGCAGTTCTTC
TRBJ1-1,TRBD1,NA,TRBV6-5,CASSLGQLNTEAFF,TGTGCCAGCAGCCTGGGACAGCTAAACACTGAAGCTTTCTTT
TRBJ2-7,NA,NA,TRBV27,CASGDSVSEQYF,TGTGCCAGCGGAGACAGCGTAAGCGAGCAGTACTTC
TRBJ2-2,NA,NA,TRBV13,CASSLVPGELFF,TGTGCCAGCAGCTTAGTCCCTGGGGAGCTGTTTTTT
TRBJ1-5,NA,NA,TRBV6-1,CASSEALRLIRGQAQHF,TGTGCCAGCAGTGAAGCGCTTAGGCTCATTCGCGGGCAAGCCCAGCATTTT
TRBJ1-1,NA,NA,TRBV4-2,CASSPRSGQEAFF,TGTGCCAGCAGCCCTAGATCCGGACAGGAAGCTTTCTTT
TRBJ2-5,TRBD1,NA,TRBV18,CASSPRDSFQTQYF,TGTGCCAGCTCACCACGGGACAGTTTTCAGACCCAGTACTTC